A single sample gave rise to the 23 T cell receptor beta chains below, sequenced in a study of T cell responses to AZD1222 COVID-19 vaccine. The data were produced by immunoSEQ multiplex PCR, yet TCRdb's version contains in-frame clones alone and is incomplete. The sample lists around 130,000 clones; around 90% were seen once. Sequencing used peripheral blood, obtained 28 days after the second AZD1222 dose. Every receptor here comes from an adult who received the AZD1222 COVID-19 vaccine.

This rearrangement joins TRBV19 to TRBJ1-1; a weak D match, TRBD1 (5 bases). CDR1 is LNHDA, CDR2 SQIVND, per germline (reference sequence). The germline V and J ends were trimmed by 3 bases and 1 base, with 9 bases remaining between them. The CDR3 totals 14 residues. The CDR3 coding sequence is TGTGCCAGTAGTATTAGACAGAGGAACACTGAAGCTTTCTTT. This gives the protein CASSIRQRNTEAFF.

The genes are TRBV5-6 and TRBJ1-6, with 8 bases that match TRBD1. The germline gives CDR1 SGHDT, CDR2 YYEEEE. CDR3 length equals 16 residues. Trimming at V came to 4 bases and at J to 7 bases, leaving 10 bases not matched to a gene. The chain's CDR3 is CASSRRGQGNNSPLHF. Here the CDR3 DNA reads TGTGCCAGCAGCCGGCGAGGACAGGGCAACAATTCACCCCTCCACTTT.

The J gene is TRBJ2-7, the V gene TRBV13; possible D gene TRBD1, 6 bases. V shed 6 bases and J shed 5 bases, with 23 bases lying between them. Germline V gene lookup returns CDR1 PRHDT and CDR2 FYEKMQ (reference sequence). This CDR3 spans 16 amino acids. DNA of the CDR3: TGTGCCAGCAGTCTCCGACAGGCCCTCACTACTAACGAGCAGTACTTC. Protein product: CASSLRQALTTNEQYF.

This chain joins TRBV4-2 and TRBJ2-3; 8 nucleotides match TRBD1. Germline CDR1 and CDR2: LGHNA and YNFKEQ. V was clipped by 0 bases and J by 1 base; unmatched bases: 3. The CDR3 totals 16 residues. CDR3 amino acids: CASSQEGGQGTDTQYF. The CDR3 DNA is TGTGCCAGCAGCCAAGAGGGGGGACAGGGCACAGATACGCAGTATTTT.

The CDR3 loop reads CASSLALGQTNEQFF. The CDR3, as DNA: TGCGCCAGCAGCTTGGCGTTAGGGCAGACCAATGAGCAGTTCTTC. The chain employs TRBV5-1 and TRBJ2-1, with unresolved D. The CDR3 contains 15 residues. The V gene's germline CDR1 is SGHRS and CDR2 YFSETQ. Trimming removed 0 bases from V and 6 bases from J, with 13 bases in between.

J is TRBJ1-1 and V is TRBV5-1; 8 bases are shared with TRBD1. The CDR3 runs to 14 residues. The V gene end was trimmed by 4 bases and the J gene end by 1 base; junction bases not matched to a gene: 3. Per germline, CDR1 SGHRS and CDR2 YFSETQ. CDR3 coding DNA: TGCGCCAGCAGCAACGGACAGGGGAACACTGAAGCTTTCTTT. Translating it yields CASSNGQGNTEAFF.

V and J are TRBV6-2 or TRBV6-3 and TRBJ1-5, with D tentatively TRBD1 (6 bases). Germline V CDR1 and CDR2: MNHEY, SVGEGT. The CDR3 sequence is 13 residues long. Trimming pared 3 bases from V and 4 bases from J, leaving 7 bases between. CDR3 bases: TGTGCCAGCAGTTATCAGGGGAATCAGCCCCAGCATTTT. Protein: CASSYQGNQPQHF.

The chain combines TRBV3-1 (or the pseudogene TRBV3-2) with TRBJ2-5; unclear D gene. Germline V lookup: CDR1 LGHDT, CDR2 YNNKEL (reference sequence). Trimming pared 4 bases from V and 0 bases from J, leaving 3 bases between. This CDR3 spans 12 amino acids. This chain's CDR3 is CASSLYQETQYF. For the CDR3, the DNA is TGTGCCAGCAGCCTGTACCAAGAGACCCAGTACTTC.

The chain has TRBV2 and TRBJ1-2; 7 bases align to TRBD1. The CDR3 is 12 residues long. Germline V lookup: CDR1 SNHLY, CDR2 FYNNEI. J gave up 8 bases and V 11 bases, and 11 bases lay outside the gene matches. The CDR3 region has the DNA TGTGCCGGCGGGACAGCGAATCTCGGCTACACCTTC. This sequence encodes CAGGTANLGYTF.

This rearrangement joins TRBV6-5 to TRBJ1-2, with 9 bases identical to TRBD1. The germline gives CDR1 MNHEY, CDR2 SVGAGI. The CDR3 is 14 amino acids. The junction had 14 bases not matched to a gene; V was cut back by 10 bases and J by 8 bases. CDR3 bases: TGTGCCACCCAAAGAGGACAGGGGACGAAGGGCTACACCTTC. It specifies CATQRGQGTKGYTF.

The genes are TRBV20-1 and TRBJ2-7, with a tentative D call TRBD2 (5 bases). The CDR3 spans 10 residues. Trimming stripped 3 bases from V and 5 bases from J, with 5 bases between. In germline, CDR1 is DFQATT, CDR2 SNEGSKA (reference sequence). The CDR3 DNA follows: TGCAGTGCTAGGGGAGACGAGCAGTACTTC. It translates to CSARGDEQYF.

This chain joins TRBV4-1 and TRBJ1-5, with unresolved D. Trimming pared 0 bases from V and 4 bases from J, leaving 10 bases between. The germline gives CDR1 MGHRA, CDR2 YSYEKL. The CDR3 is 15 amino acids. The CDR3 loop is CASSQEGPANQPQHF. The CDR3 DNA reads TGCGCCAGCAGCCAAGAAGGGCCGGCTAATCAGCCCCAGCATTTT.

The rearrangement uses TRBV7-2 and TRBJ1-6; D is undetermined. The CDR3 runs 12 residues. The V and J ends lost 2 bases and 8 bases respectively, with 4 bases between them. CDR1 SGHTA and CDR2 FQGNSA come from the germline V gene. The CDR3 loop is CASSLPDSPLHF. CDR3 in DNA: TGTGCCAGCAGCTTACCTGATTCACCCCTCCACTTT.

The chain couples TRBV28 to TRBJ2-6; tentatively, D is TRBD1 or TRBD2 (6 bases each). Per germline, CDR1 MDHEN and CDR2 SYDVKM. Trimming stripped 3 bases from V and 4 bases from J, with 10 bases between. This CDR3 is 15 amino acids long. In DNA, the CDR3 is TGTGCCAGCAGTTTTGGGGGGCAAGGGGCCAACGTCCTGACTTTC. Its protein is CASSFGGQGANVLTF.

The chain has TRBV18 and TRBJ1-1; D gene uncertain. CDR1 and CDR2 (germline): KGHSH, LQKENI. The V end was cut by 2 bases, the J end by 0 bases, with 13 bases between. The CDR3 is 16 amino acids. In DNA, the CDR3 is TGTGCCAGCTCACCAGGGCCCGGGCGCGTGAACACTGAAGCTTTCTTT. Protein product: CASSPGPGRVNTEAFF.

This chain links TRBV7-9 with TRBJ2-7; 10 positions match TRBD2. The trim removed 5 bases at V and 4 bases at J, leaving 5 bases unmatched. CDR3 length equals 14 residues. Germline CDR1 and CDR2: SEHNR and FQNEAQ (reference sequence). The CDR3: CASSPPSGSYEQYF. CDR3 sequence (DNA): TGTGCCAGCAGCCCACCTAGCGGGAGTTACGAGCAGTACTTC.

Written as DNA, the CDR3 is TGTGCCAGCTCACAGGTGAACACTGAAGCTTTCTTT. This translates into CASSQVNTEAFF. The rearrangement joins TRBV18 to TRBJ1-1, with D unresolved. CDR3 length equals 12 residues. Germline loops: CDR1 KGHSH, CDR2 LQKENI. With 4 bases removed from V and 0 bases from J, the gap between germline ends came to 3 bases. Full variable domain (remainder filled in from reference TRBV18 and TRBJ1-1): NAGVMQNPRHLVRRRGQEARLRCSPMKGHSHVYWYRQLPEEGLKFMVYLQKENIIDESGMPKERFSAEFPKEGPSILRIQQVVRGDSAAYFCASSQVNTEAFFGQGTRLTVV.

The chain links TRBV19 to TRBJ2-1; possibly TRBD2 for D (6 bases). The V end lost 6 bases, the J end lost 3 bases, and 15 bases lay between the germline ends. Germline assignment: CDR1 LNHDA and CDR2 SQIVND (reference sequence). The CDR3 is made up of 15 amino acids. The DNA for the CDR3 is TGTGCCAGTAGGCGTGCGGGAAACGACTACAATGAGCAGTTCTTC. Translating gives CASRRAGNDYNEQFF.

This chain uses TRBV7-6 with TRBJ2-1; D may be TRBD1 or TRBD2 (5 bases each). V lost 4 bases, J lost 2 bases, and 12 bases lay in between. The CDR3 loop spans 15 amino acids. CDR1 SGHVS and CDR2 FNYEAQ come from the germline V gene. The CDR3 is CASSSGPPAYNEQFF. The CDR3, as DNA: TGTGCCAGCAGCTCGGGACCTCCCGCCTACAATGAGCAGTTCTTC.

This chain joins TRBV4-2 and TRBJ2-6; D may be TRBD1 (6 bases). Germline CDR1 is LGHNA and CDR2 is YNFKEQ. This CDR3 has 18 amino acids. The ends were cut back, 1 base at V and 0 bases at J, with 13 bases in the middle. The CDR3 sequence: CASSQGAGAPSGANVLTF. CDR3 nucleotides: TGTGCCAGCAGCCAAGGGGCAGGGGCTCCCTCTGGGGCCAACGTCCTGACTTTC.

The sample holds one count of this clone. The genes are TRBV18 and TRBJ1-2; D perhaps matches TRBD1 (5 bases). CDR1 KGHSH and CDR2 LQKENI come from the germline V gene. The CDR3 covers 13 residues. Trimming left V 3 bases short and J 6 bases short, with 11 bases between. CDR3 bases: TGTGCCAGCTCACCGGATAGGGGAAATGGCTACACCTTC. Translating it yields CASSPDRGNGYTF.

V usage is TRBV4-3 and J usage is TRBJ1-1, with a tentative D call TRBD1 (5 bases). The CDR3 is 13 amino acids. Per germline, CDR1 LGHNA and CDR2 YSLEER. The germline V and J ends were trimmed by 1 base and 5 bases, with 8 bases remaining between them. CDR3 coding DNA: TGCGCCAGCAGCCAAGGACGGGGGACTGAAGCTTTCTTT. This gives the protein CASSQGRGTEAFF.

The chain links TRBV6-5 to TRBJ1-2, with 9 nucleotides matching TRBD1. This CDR3 region has 14 residues. Per germline, CDR1 MNHEY and CDR2 SVGAGI. Trimming took 0 bases from V and 6 from J; bases not matched to a gene: 2. The CDR3 coding sequence is TGTGCCAGCAGTTACTCCGGGACAGGGAATGGCTACACCTTC. This translates into CASSYSGTGNGYTF.